Shown below are 28 T cell receptor beta chains from a single sample sequenced in a study of cytotoxic CD8 clonotypes in ibrutinib-treated CLL. TCRdb's table, derived via immunoSEQ multiplex PCR, lists solely in-frame clones and lacks some. The sample lists about 300,000 clones, around 77% occurring once. This specimen consisted of PBMCs, obtained at disease progression, from a patient treated with ibrutinib. These receptors were collected from a human donor with chronic lymphocytic leukemia.

J is TRBJ2-1 and V is TRBV9; 7 positions agree with TRBD1. The CDR3 totals 18 residues. Germline V lookup: CDR1 SGDLS, CDR2 YYNGEE. V gave up 0 bases and J gave up 7 bases; unmatched junction bases: 16. Here the CDR3 reads CASSVAVFRGRSGNEQFF. CDR3 nucleotides: TGTGCCAGCAGCGTAGCTGTATTTAGGGGGCGTTCAGGGAATGAGCAGTTCTTC.

The V and J genes are TRBV6-1 and TRBJ2-1; D uncertain. Germline-derived CDR1 and CDR2 are MNHNS and SASEGT. The CDR3 runs to 14 residues. Between the trimmed V and J ends, which lost 7 bases and 8 bases, there was a span of 18 bases. CDR3 sequence (DNA): TGTGCCAGCAATTCTTACCCCTTTGGGGATGAGCAGTTCTTC. Amino acid sequence: CASNSYPFGDEQFF.

The CDR3 reads CASSQGTAPIYGYTF. CDR3 nucleotides: TGTGCCAGCAGCCAAGGGACAGCTCCCATCTATGGCTACACCTTC. The rearrangement uses TRBV13 and TRBJ1-2, with 7 positions matching TRBD1. Germline trimming cut 5 bases from V and 4 bases from J; bases unmatched to any gene: 10. CDR1 and CDR2 from the germline V gene are PRHDT and FYEKMQ (reference sequence). This CDR3 contains 15 residues.

V usage is TRBV10-3 and J usage is TRBJ2-2; 8 bases are a match to TRBD2. With 4 bases clipped from V and 2 bases from J, the junction kept 15 bases outside the gene matches. This CDR3 comprises 19 residues. CDR1 is ENHRY, CDR2 SYGVKD, per germline. In nucleotides, the CDR3 is TGTGCCATCAGTGCCTCACGACAGGCGGGAGGACCTAACACCGGGGAGCTGTTTTTT. Residues: CAISASRQAGGPNTGELFF.

This clone was picked up a small number of times. This chain uses TRBV10-3 with TRBJ1-2; the D is unclear. CDR1 ENHRY and CDR2 SYGVKD come from the germline V gene. The V gene lost 7 bases and the J gene lost 4 bases, with 13 bases spanning the gap. CDR3 length: 13 amino acids. CDR3 sequence reads: CAITYSNLYGYTF. CDR3 DNA sequence: TGTGCCATCACGTATTCCAACCTCTATGGCTACACCTTC.

In DNA, the CDR3 is TGTGCCAGCAGTGAATGGCCAGCTAATGAAAAACTGTTTTTT. Residues: CASSEWPANEKLFF. The chain recombines TRBV2 with TRBJ1-4; D unclear. Germline CDR1 is SNHLY and CDR2 is FYNNEI. The V end was cut by 2 bases, the J end by 3 bases, with 7 bases between. This CDR3 has 14 residues.

As concerns this clone: Different DNA sequences within this sample yield the same CDR3. The V and J genes are TRBV5-1 and TRBJ1-1; tentatively, D is TRBD1 (5 bases). V was clipped by 0 bases and J by 4 bases, with 10 bases between them. The CDR3 contains 14 residues. In germline, CDR1 is SGHRS, CDR2 YFSETQ. The CDR3 bases are TGCGCCAGCAGCTTGGCCGGGCAGGGCACTGAAGCTTTCTTT. This sequence encodes CASSLAGQGTEAFF.

The chain links TRBV7-8 to TRBJ2-5; perhaps D is TRBD1 or TRBD2 (5 bases each). The CDR3 loop spans 14 amino acids. The V end lost 1 base, the J end lost 4 bases, and 10 bases lay between the germline ends. CDR1 is SGHVS, CDR2 FQNEAQ, per germline. In DNA, the CDR3 is TGTGCCAGCAGCTTAGGAGCGAGGGGAGAGACCCAGTACTTC. It specifies CASSLGARGETQYF.

This clone was counted between two and nine times. The chain uses TRBV11-2 and TRBJ2-7, with D hard to call. The V gene lost 0 bases and the J gene lost 6 bases, with 9 bases spanning the gap. Per germline, CDR1 SGHAT and CDR2 FQNNGV. The CDR3 is 13 residues long. CDR3 sequence (DNA): TGTGCCAGCAGCTTAGAACGGGTCGCCGAGCAGTACTTC. Its protein is CASSLERVAEQYF.

The chain is built from TRBV19 and TRBJ1-5, with D unclear. CDR1 and CDR2 (germline): LNHDA, SQIVND (reference sequence). Trimming left V 7 bases short and J 0 bases short, with 13 bases between. The CDR3 is made up of 15 amino acids. CDR3 in amino acids: CASNAGTPSNQPQHF. The CDR3 DNA sequence: TGTGCCAGTAATGCCGGAACCCCTAGCAATCAGCCCCAGCATTTT.

The chain combines TRBV21-1 with TRBJ1-2; the table calls TRBD1, which could not be checked here. TRBV21-1 represents a pseudogene. The length of the CDR3 is 11 residues. In DNA, the CDR3 is TGTGCCAGCATTACAGCCTATGGCTACACCTTC. It encodes CASITAYGYTF.

The rearrangement joins TRBV2 to TRBJ2-3; D is possibly TRBD1 or TRBD2 (6 bases each). CDR3 size: 19 residues. The V and J ends lost 7 bases and 4 bases respectively, with 30 bases between them. Germline V CDR1 and CDR2: SNHLY, FYNNEI. In DNA, the CDR3 is TGTGCCAGCAACCAAGCGGAGGGGGTGGTCTACAGGGACGCAGATACGCAGTATTTT. It yields the protein CASNQAEGVVYRDADTQYF.

The CDR3 DNA is TGTGCCAGTAGTAGAGGTGGACAAACGACATTCACCGGGGAGCTGTTTTTT. It codes for CASSRGGQTTFTGELFF. V gene TRBV19 combines with J gene TRBJ2-2, with a weak D call TRBD1 (5 bases). V dropped 4 bases and J dropped 4 bases, with 19 bases sitting between them. This CDR3 is built from 17 residues. Per germline, CDR1 LNHDA and CDR2 SQIVND (reference sequence).

The V call is TRBV19, the J call TRBJ2-5; TRBD1 agrees at 12 bases. The J segment lost 5 bases and the V segment lost 5 bases, leaving 9 bases of the junction unmatched. The CDR3 loop spans 16 amino acids. Germline V gene sequence: CDR1 LNHDA, CDR2 SQIVND (reference sequence). This CDR3 is CASSVRDRGLGETQYF. Here the CDR3 DNA reads TGTGCCAGTAGTGTCCGGGACAGGGGGCTGGGGGAGACCCAGTACTTC.

The V and J genes are TRBV29-1 and TRBJ2-3; TRBD1 aligns across 7 bases. Looked up from germline, CDR1 is SQVTM and CDR2 is ANQGSEA. V shed 6 bases, J shed 1 base, and the junction held 10 bases outside the gene matches. The length of the CDR3 is 15 residues. CDR3 sequence (DNA): TGCAGCGTCGCCCTTAACAGGGGAGGCACAGATACGCAGTATTTT. Translated: CSVALNRGGTDTQYF.

The chain couples TRBV11-2 to TRBJ2-5; no firm D call. The CDR3 loop spans 12 amino acids. Between the trimmed V and J ends, which lost 5 bases and 7 bases, there was a span of 11 bases. Germline lookup yields CDR1 SGHAT and CDR2 FQNNGV. In nucleotides, the CDR3 is TGTGCCAGCAGCGGCCTCTTAGTGACCCAGTACTTC. Protein product: CASSGLLVTQYF. The variable domain in full, with the rest retrieved from reference TRBV11-2 and TRBJ2-5, is EAGVAQSPRYKIIEKRQSVAFWCNPISGHATLYWYQQILGQGPKLLIQFQNNGVVDDSQLPKDRFSAERLKGVDSTLKIQPAKLEDSAVYLCASSGLLVTQYFGPGTRLLVL.

The chain is built from TRBV2 and TRBJ1-3; no clear D. Trimming removed 3 bases from V and 0 bases from J, with 12 bases in between. Germline V gene sequence: CDR1 SNHLY, CDR2 FYNNEI. The CDR3 is 16 amino acids. DNA for the CDR3: TGTGCCAGCAGTGACCTATGGGTGAGCTCTGGAAACACCATATATTTT. Residues: CASSDLWVSSGNTIYF. The full variable domain, in which reference TRBV2 and TRBJ1-3 provide the parts outside the CDR3, is EPEVTQTPSHQVTQMGQEVILRCVPISNHLYFYWYRQILGQKVEFLVSFYNNEISEKSEIFDDQFSVERPDGSNFTLKIRSTKLEDSAMYFCASSDLWVSSGNTIYFGEGSWLTVV.

V gene TRBV7-2 combines with J gene TRBJ2-3; 9 bases line up with TRBD2. CDR1 is SGHTA, CDR2 FQGNSA, per germline. V shed 0 bases, J shed 1 base, and the junction held 8 bases outside the gene matches. The CDR3 loop spans 18 amino acids. The CDR3 nucleotides read TGTGCCAGCAGCTTAGCGCCGGCGGGGGGGCCTCGCACAGATACGCAGTATTTT. Its translation: CASSLAPAGGPRTDTQYF.

This rearrangement joins TRBV29-1 to TRBJ1-2; no definite D call. Germline-derived CDR1 and CDR2 are SQVTM and ANQGSEA. CDR3 length equals 13 residues. V lost 3 bases, J lost 4 bases, and 12 bases lay in between. The CDR3 bases are TGCAGCGTTGATGAGGTTCTGGTCTATGGCTACACCTTC. Its protein product is CSVDEVLVYGYTF.

This clone was recorded a few times. This sequence joins TRBV7-9 and TRBJ2-2; D not resolved. Germline V gives CDR1 SEHNR, CDR2 FQNEAQ (reference sequence). V was pared by 5 bases and J by 5 bases, with 6 bases between. The CDR3 runs 12 residues. CDR3 sequence: CASSTTTGELFF. In DNA form, the CDR3 reads TGTGCCAGCAGCACAACTACCGGGGAGCTGTTTTTT.

The J gene is TRBJ2-7, the V gene TRBV27; D possibly uses TRBD1 or TRBD2 (5 bases each). The CDR3 sequence is 14 residues long. Trimming shortened V by 4 bases and J by 5 bases, and 15 bases separated the two germline ends. The V gene's germline CDR1 is MNHEY and CDR2 SMNVEV (reference sequence). The CDR3 loop reads CASSWGPRGDEQYF. The CDR3 DNA sequence: TGTGCCAGCAGTTGGGGTCCACGGGGCGACGAGCAGTACTTC.

V gene TRBV29-1 combines with J gene TRBJ2-1; 10 bases match TRBD2. V was pared by 6 bases and J by 2 bases, with 7 bases of the junction left unmatched. The V gene's germline CDR1 is SQVTM and CDR2 ANQGSEA. This CDR3 has 15 residues. In DNA form, the CDR3 reads TGCAGCGTACGAGCGGGGGGGCCGACCTACAATGAGCAGTTCTTC. It codes for CSVRAGGPTYNEQFF.

The genes are TRBV15 and TRBJ1-5, with a tentative D call TRBD1 (6 bases). Germline V gene data show CDR1 as LNHNV and CDR2 as YYDKDF (reference sequence). This CDR3 has 14 residues. V shed 0 bases and J shed 11 bases, with 14 bases lying between them. CDR3 amino acids: CATSRDVQGLTQHF. DNA for the CDR3: TGTGCCACCAGCAGAGATGTACAGGGCTTGACCCAGCATTTT. Full variable domain (outside the CDR3, taken from reference TRBV15 and TRBJ1-5): DAMVIQNPRYQVTQFGKPVTLSCSQTLNHNVMYWYQQKSSQAPKLLFHYYDKDFNNEADTPDNFQSRRPNTSFCFLDIRSPGLGDTAMYLCATSRDVQGLTQHFGDGTRLSIL.

In nucleotides, the CDR3 is TGTGCCAGTAGTAGCCTGGGGGCCTATAGCAATCAGCCCCAGCATTTT. It specifies CASSSLGAYSNQPQHF. The J gene is TRBJ1-5, the V gene TRBV19, with D possibly matching TRBD1 (6 bases). CDR1 and CDR2 from the germline V gene are LNHDA and SQIVND (reference sequence). The CDR3 has 16 amino acids. V dropped 4 bases and J dropped 0 bases, with 13 bases sitting between them.

CDR3 loop: CASRLTSPLHF. The DNA of the CDR3 is TGTGCCAGCAGGCTAACCTCACCCCTCCACTTT. The genes are TRBV2 and TRBJ1-6; the D is unclear. This CDR3 has 11 amino acids. V shed 6 bases and J shed 10 bases, with 7 bases lying between them. Per germline, CDR1 SNHLY and CDR2 FYNNEI.

In its sample, this clone was seen once. This chain uses TRBV7-9 with TRBJ2-7, with 8 bases lining up with TRBD1. Per germline, CDR1 SEHNR and CDR2 FQNEAQ (reference sequence). This CDR3 is built from 14 residues. V dropped 4 bases and J dropped 6; count of bases not matched to a gene: 8. The CDR3 DNA is TGTGCCAGCAGCTCATATTTACAGGGGGGCGAGCAGTACTTC. The encoded protein is CASSSYLQGGEQYF.

This clone occurred once. The chain recombines TRBV6-5 with TRBJ2-3; a possible D gene is TRBD2 (5 bases). This CDR3 is built from 16 residues. The V gene lost 2 bases and the J gene lost 4 bases, with 16 bases spanning the gap. Germline CDR1 is MNHEY and CDR2 is SVGAGI. CDR3 sequence (DNA): TGTGCCAGCAGTTACCCCCTACTCAGGAGGTCAGATACGCAGTATTTT. Residues: CASSYPLLRRSDTQYF.

The chain employs TRBV4-1 and TRBJ1-6, with a possible D match to TRBD1 (5 bases). The CDR3 runs to 19 residues. Germline CDR1 and CDR2: MGHRA and YSYEKL. V lost 1 base, J lost 1 base, and 17 bases lay in between. CDR3 in DNA: TGCGCCAGCAGCCAAGTCAAGGGGAGGGGATTGTCCTATAATTCACCCCTCCACTTT. Its protein product is CASSQVKGRGLSYNSPLHF.